A single sample gave rise to the 6 T cell receptor beta chains below, sequenced in a study of spatial heterogeneity in lung cancer (dated by TCRdb to about 2019). The library relied on 5' RACE. Instrument on record: NextSeq 500. TCRdb redid the processing of the public reads, applying fastp at Q25 and MiXCR, and retained in-frame beta chains. Rows with a matching CDR3 protein are joined into one entry that keeps the most common DNA and genes. Recorded for this sample are 40,000 or so distinct CDR3 sequences; roughly a tenth of them occurred a single time. Clones ranked in the top ten supply 15% to 20% of the sample. This specimen's time point label, per the study, means: blood at routine non-recurrence follow-up after resection. The material sequenced was PBMCs, taken at follow-up. The receptors come from a female donor with early-stage non-small cell lung cancer.

The V and J genes are TRBV3-1 and TRBJ1-6; 8 positions agree with TRBD1. The CDR3 has 17 residues. The germline CDR1 and CDR2 sequences are LGHDT and YNNKEL (reference sequence). V trimming: 2 bases; J trimming: 0 bases; junction bases outside the gene matches: 3. The CDR3 DNA reads as TGTGCCAGCAGCCAATCCGGGACAGGCTCCTATAATTCACCCCTCCACTTT. It yields the protein CASSQSGTGSYNSPLHF. Using reference TRBV3-1 and TRBJ1-6 for the parts outside the CDR3, the full variable domain is DTAVSQTPKYLVTQMGNDKSIKCEQNLGHDTMYWYKQDSKKFLKIMFSYNNKELIINETVPNRFSPKSPDKAHLNLHINSLELGDSAVYFCASSQSGTGSYNSPLHFGNGTRLTVT.

This clonotype was recorded many times. The chain has TRBV11-2 and TRBJ2-5; 7 positions agree with TRBD1. The CDR3 runs to 13 residues. Per the germline V gene, CDR1 is SGHAT and CDR2 is FQNNGV. V gave up 3 bases and J gave up 4 bases; unmatched junction bases: 2. This CDR3 is CASSFGTAETQYF. In DNA, the CDR3 is TGTGCCAGCAGCTTCGGGACAGCAGAGACCCAGTACTTC.

This clonotype turned up a few times. V and J are TRBV2 and TRBJ1-5; tentatively, D is TRBD1 (6 bases). Germline V gives CDR1 SNHLY, CDR2 FYNNEI. The CDR3 has 13 residues. For the CDR3, the DNA is TGTGCGTCCCGGGACACCGGCAATCAGCCCCAGCATTTT. Its protein is CASRDTGNQPQHF.

This clonotype was observed many times. CDR3 nucleotide sequence: TGCAGCGTTGATGGCAGGGGGACCGGGGAGCTGTTTTTT. Protein product: CSVDGRGTGELFF. The chain couples TRBV29-1 to TRBJ2-2, with 7 positions matching TRBD1. V shed 3 bases and J 5 bases; nucleotides not matched to a gene: 3. CDR3 length equals 13 residues. Germline CDR1 reads SQVTM; CDR2 reads ANQGSEA.

This clonotype occurred many times. The chain employs TRBV5-6 and TRBJ1-1; D remains unclear. This CDR3 region has 13 residues. The germline CDR1 and CDR2 sequences are SGHDT and YYEEEE. The germline V and J ends were trimmed by 2 bases and 5 bases, with 10 bases remaining between them. The CDR3 bases are TGTGCCAGCAGCTTCTGGGTGGAAACTGAAGCTTTCTTT. Amino acids: CASSFWVETEAFF.

The J gene is TRBJ2-7, the V gene TRBV5-1, with 9 positions matching TRBD1. CDR3 length: 14 residues. The trim removed 4 bases at V and 6 bases at J, leaving 8 bases unmatched. CDR1 is SGHRS and CDR2 is YFSETQ in the germline V gene. As DNA, the CDR3 is TGCGCCAGCAGCCGGACGGGACAGGGATCCGAGCAGTACTTC. This sequence encodes CASSRTGQGSEQYF.